These T cell receptor beta chains were read from a single sample in a study of blood T cell repertoires in COVID-19. TCRdb keeps only in-frame clones here, not all; method: immunoSEQ multiplex PCR. There are roughly 110,000 clones in the sample; over 80% occur only once, and roughly 4.4% lies in the top ten. The sample comprised peripheral blood. The origin of the receptors is a woman between 45 and 60 years old with acute or convalescent COVID-19. CDR3s include the opening cysteine and the closing phenylalanine or tryptophan. The D gene is left open where the match is weak. Size is omitted from some rows. Given values are once, few, many or a class for expanded clones.

abundance	v_gene	d_gene	j_gene	CDR3aa	CDR3nt
NA	TRBV2	NA	TRBJ1-5	CASSDLLRESGQPQHF	TGTGCCAGCAGTGATCTACTCAGAGAGTCGGGGCAGCCCCAGCATTTT
NA	TRBV27	NA	TRBJ1-2	CASSLSRANYGYTF	TGTGCCAGCAGTTTATCGCGAGCCAACTATGGCTACACCTTC
NA	TRBV5-1	NA	TRBJ2-1	CASSQHTDNEQFF	TGCGCCAGCAGCCAACACACCGACAATGAGCAGTTCTTC
NA	TRBV5-1	TRBD2	TRBJ2-7	CASSWGLAVRVSYEQYF	TGCGCCAGCAGCTGGGGACTAGCGGTCCGGGTATCCTACGAGCAGTACTTC
NA	TRBV19	NA	TRBJ2-7	CASSARARDEQYF	TGTGCCAGTAGTGCCAGGGCCCGGGACGAGCAGTACTTC
NA	TRBV4-2	TRBD1	TRBJ1-5	CASSQEMSQGFQPQHF	TGTGCCAGCAGCCAAGAGATGTCACAGGGGTTCCAGCCCCAGCATTTT
once	TRBV6-6	TRBD2	TRBJ2-2	CASSRLAGGNTGELFF	TGTGCCAGCAGTCGACTAGCGGGGGGCAACACCGGGGAGCTGTTTTTT
NA	TRBV7-9	NA	TRBJ1-1	CASVMNTEAFF	TGTGCCAGCGTCATGAACACTGAAGCTTTCTTT
NA	TRBV4-3	TRBD2	TRBJ2-7	CASSQAGGRDPTYEQYF	TGCGCCAGCAGCCAAGCGGGCGGGAGGGATCCTACCTACGAGCAGTACTTC
NA	TRBV19	NA	TRBJ2-4	CASSTQSGRTLAKNIQYF	TGTGCCAGTAGTACCCAGAGTGGGAGGACGCTAGCCAAAAACATTCAGTACTTC
NA	TRBV4-1	NA	TRBJ1-5	CASSQDPIPQGDNQPQHF	TGCGCCAGCAGCCAAGACCCAATCCCCCAGGGCGACAATCAGCCCCAGCATTTT
few	TRBV7-9	TRBD2	TRBJ2-7	CASGTSGLTYEQYF	TGTGCCAGCGGCACTAGCGGATTAACCTACGAGCAGTACTTC
NA	TRBV30	NA	TRBJ1-6	CAWSSGRGSYNSPLHF	TGTGCCTGGAGTTCAGGCAGGGGCTCCTATAATTCACCCCTCCACTTT
NA	TRBV12-3/TRBV12-4	NA	TRBJ1-2	CASSPRGQAGYTF	TGTGCCAGCAGTCCTCGTGGACAAGCCGGCTACACCTTC
NA	TRBV6-2/TRBV6-3	TRBD2	TRBJ2-1	CASSYPLLAPSSYNEQFF	TGTGCCAGCAGTTACCCCCTACTAGCGCCGAGCTCCTACAATGAGCAGTTCTTC
few	TRBV3-1/TRBV3-2	NA	TRBJ2-1	CASSRVGGLDNEQFF	TGTGCCAGCAGCCGCGTGGGAGGTCTCGACAATGAGCAGTTCTTC
NA	TRBV9	NA	TRBJ1-2	CASSVGGTNYGYTF	TGTGCCAGCAGCGTGGGGGGGACTAACTATGGCTACACCTTC
once	TRBV7-9	NA	TRBJ1-2	CASSLDGLYGYTF	TGTGCCAGCAGCTTAGATGGGCTCTATGGCTACACCTTC
few	TRBV7-9	TRBD2	TRBJ2-4	CASSRSGGRGDIQYF	TGTGCCAGCAGCAGAAGCGGGGGGCGCGGCGACATTCAGTACTTC
once	TRBV30	TRBD1	TRBJ2-1	CAYPLTGSYNEQFF	TGTGCCTACCCCTTGACAGGGTCTTACAATGAGCAGTTCTTC
NA	TRBV2	TRBD1	TRBJ2-1	CASSATGYNEQFF	TGTGCCAGCAGCGCGACAGGGTACAATGAGCAGTTCTTC
NA	TRBV10-3	NA	TRBJ1-2	CAITTGGANYGYTF	TGTGCCATCACTACCGGGGGAGCTAACTATGGCTACACCTTC
NA	TRBV4-2	NA	TRBJ2-5	CASSQDSTGYYQETQYF	TGTGCCAGCAGCCAAGATTCTACAGGGTACTACCAAGAGACCCAGTACTTC
few	TRBV7-3	TRBD1	TRBJ2-7	CASSLTRTGIHEQYF	TGTGCCAGCAGCTTAACAAGGACAGGGATCCACGAGCAGTACTTC
NA	TRBV15	NA	TRBJ2-7	CATSRGTTDYEQYF	TGTGCCACCAGCAGAGGGACTACGGACTACGAGCAGTACTTC
once	TRBV5-1	NA	TRBJ1-1	CASSLGHVNTEAFF	TGCGCCAGCAGCCTGGGACACGTTAACACTGAAGCTTTCTTT
NA	TRBV5-1	TRBD1	TRBJ1-4	CASQDRVGEKLFF	TGCGCCAGTCAGGACAGGGTGGGAGAAAAACTGTTTTTT
NA	TRBV3-1/TRBV3-2	TRBD1	TRBJ1-2	CASSPEKTGTGGYTF	TGTGCCAGCAGCCCAGAAAAGACAGGGACGGGTGGCTACACCTTC
NA	TRBV7-9	NA	TRBJ1-4	CASSSPWGEEKLFF	TGTGCCAGCAGCTCCCCATGGGGGGAAGAAAAACTGTTTTTT
NA	TRBV7-9	TRBD1	TRBJ1-1	CASITTGATTEAFF	TGTGCCAGCATCACGACAGGGGCCACCACTGAAGCTTTCTTT
NA	TRBV13	NA	TRBJ2-7	CASSLVGYSGFEQYF	TGTGCCAGCAGCTTAGTTGGGTATAGCGGATTTGAGCAGTACTTC
NA	TRBV19	NA	TRBJ2-7	CASSPGQSYEQYF	TGTGCCAGTAGTCCAGGACAGTCCTACGAGCAGTACTTC
once	TRBV6-5	NA	TRBJ1-1	CASSYSTDRPLRAFF	TGTGCCAGCAGTTACTCGACGGACAGACCCCTGAGAGCTTTCTTT
NA	TRBV9	NA	TRBJ1-6	CASSVGNGVGSPLHF	TGTGCCAGCAGCGTAGGTAACGGAGTTGGTTCACCCCTCCACTTT
NA	TRBV24-1	NA	TRBJ2-2	CATSAHRVNGGELFF	TGTGCCACCAGTGCTCACAGGGTGAACGGCGGGGAGCTGTTTTTT
NA	TRBV19	TRBD1	TRBJ2-5	CASSFTGAETQYF	TGTGCCAGTAGTTTTACAGGGGCCGAGACCCAGTACTTC